These 27 T cell receptor beta chains were all obtained from the same sample, sequenced in a study of blood T cell repertoires in COVID-19. Repertoires were generated with immunoSEQ multiplex PCR, while TCRdb's copy carries only in-frame clones and drops some. The repertoire holds 140,000 to 150,000 clones, with 75% to 85% as singletons. The sample taken for sequencing was peripheral blood. The receptor source for this set is a man in his 60s with active or convalescent COVID-19.

The rearrangement joins TRBV10-3 to TRBJ2-3; D might be TRBD2 (6 bases). CDR3 length: 13 amino acids. The V and J ends lost 7 bases and 0 bases respectively, with 8 bases between them. Germline loops: CDR1 ENHRY, CDR2 SYGVKD. CDR3 protein: CAITSGSTDTQYF. CDR3 nucleotides: TGTGCCATCACGAGCGGGAGCACAGATACGCAGTATTTT.

The table lists this clone with a count of one. V and J are TRBV21-1 and TRBJ2-2; TRBD2, the table's D call, lacks a check against the DNA. TRBV21-1 is marked as a pseudogene. The CDR3 runs 15 residues. CDR3 sequence (DNA): TGTGCCAGCAGCAAAGCGGGAGATGGGACCGGGGAGCTGTTTTTT. It is translated as CASSKAGDGTGELFF.

This clone showed up just a few times. The rearrangement joins TRBV6-4 to TRBJ2-7, with D possibly matching TRBD1 (7 bases). Deletions cut 5 bases from V and 5 bases from J, with 13 bases between. The germline gives CDR1 MRHNA, CDR2 SNTAGT. This CDR3 spans 13 amino acids. The CDR3 DNA reads TGTGCCAGCAGTTGGCAGGGGGGCGACGAGCAGTACTTC. The encoded protein is CASSWQGGDEQYF.

V gene TRBV27 combines with J gene TRBJ2-1; D might be TRBD2 (5 bases). Trimming removed 3 bases at V and 5 bases at J, with 17 bases between. The CDR3 is 16 residues long. Looked up from germline, CDR1 is MNHEY and CDR2 is SMNVEV (reference sequence). CDR3 DNA sequence: TGTGCCAGCAGTTTCGTTACCCACCTCGGGGACAATGAGCAGTTCTTC. This codes for CASSFVTHLGDNEQFF.

This CDR3 reads CASSPTAAGITDTQYF. The CDR3 DNA reads TGTGCCAGCTCACCGACCGCGGCGGGCATCACAGATACGCAGTATTTT. The chain couples TRBV18 to TRBJ2-3; weak D call: TRBD2 (5 bases). CDR1 and CDR2 (germline): KGHSH, LQKENI. Deletions cut 3 bases from V and 2 bases from J, with 15 bases between. There are 16 residues in the CDR3.

This rearrangement joins TRBV10-3 to TRBJ1-5; 10 bases line up with TRBD1. The junction had 6 bases not matched to a gene; V was cut back by 5 bases and J by 5 bases. The CDR3 loop spans 15 amino acids. Looked up from germline, CDR1 is ENHRY and CDR2 is SYGVKD. This chain's CDR3 is CAISPRQGADQPQHF. The CDR3 DNA follows: TGTGCCATCAGTCCCAGACAGGGGGCAGATCAGCCCCAGCATTTT.

The chain uses TRBV19 and TRBJ2-7; D might be TRBD1 (6 bases). The CDR3 runs 14 residues. Germline V lookup: CDR1 LNHDA, CDR2 SQIVND (reference sequence). V was clipped by 3 bases and J by 0 bases, with 9 bases between them. The CDR3 here is CASSIRDNSYEQYF. CDR3 DNA: TGTGCCAGTAGTATTCGGGACAACTCCTACGAGCAGTACTTC.

This clone was seen only once. The rearrangement links TRBV6-5 to TRBJ1-4, with a possible D match to TRBD1 (5 bases). The V gene lost 0 bases and the J gene lost 8 bases, with 16 bases spanning the gap. Per germline, CDR1 MNHEY and CDR2 SVGAGI. The CDR3 has 16 residues. DNA for the CDR3: TGTGCCAGCAGTTACTCGGGCCACGGGGGTTTAGAAAAACTGTTTTTT. Translation: CASSYSGHGGLEKLFF.

The chain joins TRBV9 to TRBJ2-1; no reliable D call. The CDR3 covers 12 residues. Trimming pared 4 bases from V and 5 bases from J, leaving 7 bases between. The germline CDR1 and CDR2 sequences are SGDLS and YYNGEE. Here the CDR3 reads CASSRDNNEQFF. The CDR3 nucleotides are TGTGCCAGCAGCCGCGACAACAATGAGCAGTTCTTC.

Written as DNA, the CDR3 is TGCAGCGTTCGCAGGGAAGATAACACCATATATTTT. Amino acids: CSVRREDNTIYF. The gene calls are TRBV29-1 and TRBJ1-3; TRBD1 might be the D (5 bases). The germline V and J ends were trimmed by 5 bases and 7 bases, with 12 bases remaining between them. The CDR3 is 12 residues long. CDR1 SQVTM and CDR2 ANQGSEA come from the germline V gene.

The chain employs TRBV5-4 and TRBJ2-7, with D perhaps matching TRBD2 (7 bases). With 1 base removed from V and 2 bases from J, the gap between germline ends came to 19 bases. This CDR3 comprises 17 residues. Per the germline V gene, CDR1 is SGHNT and CDR2 is YYREEE (reference sequence). The CDR3, as DNA: TGTGCCAGCAGCTTGTCCCCGGGGGAGGGGGTGACCTACGAGCAGTACTTC. This codes for CASSLSPGEGVTYEQYF.

The chain is built from TRBV27 and TRBJ1-1; 8 positions match TRBD1. This CDR3 spans 15 amino acids. Germline V gene data show CDR1 as MNHEY and CDR2 as SMNVEV (reference sequence). With 6 bases clipped from V and 7 bases from J, the junction kept 13 bases outside the gene matches. The CDR3 coding sequence is TGTGCCAGCAGCTTTTTCAGGGGGCGAACGAATGAAGCTTTCTTT. It is translated as CASSFFRGRTNEAFF.

The chain employs TRBV5-6 and TRBJ1-6; D is possibly TRBD1 (5 bases). From germline, CDR1 is SGHDT and CDR2 YYEEEE. The CDR3 is 16 amino acids. V was cut by 6 bases and J by 8 bases, with 21 bases left in between. DNA for the CDR3: TGTGCCAGCACCGGGGGGAGGGGATTCATCCATTCACCCCTCCACTTT. It codes for CASTGGRGFIHSPLHF. Based on the CDR3 plus reference TRBV5-6 and TRBJ1-6, the full variable domain is DAGVTQSPTHLIKTRGQQVTLRCSPKSGHDTVSWYQQALGQGPQFIFQYYEEEERQRGNFPDRFSGHQFPNYSSELNVNALLLGDSALYLCASTGGRGFIHSPLHFGNGTRLTVT.

The genes are TRBV6-1 and TRBJ1-2; TRBD1 is a possible D gene (6 bases). The V gene's germline CDR1 is MNHNS and CDR2 SASEGT. CDR3 length: 14 amino acids. With 5 bases removed from V and 1 base from J, the gap between germline ends came to 11 bases. The CDR3 coding sequence is TGTGCCAGCAGTTCCAGGGGATTTAACTATGGCTACACCTTC. Translation gives CASSSRGFNYGYTF.

The V gene is TRBV5-5, the J gene TRBJ2-5; TRBD1 aligns across 9 bases. J gave up 4 bases and V 3 bases, and 7 bases lay outside the gene matches. In germline, CDR1 is SGHKS, CDR2 YYEKEE (reference sequence). The CDR3 spans 15 residues. The CDR3 region has the DNA TGTGCCAGCAGCTCGAGGACAGGGGTGGGAGAGACCCAGTACTTC. It specifies CASSSRTGVGETQYF.

The CDR3 spells CASSLTGARQPQHF. CDR3 coding DNA: TGTGCCAGCAGTTTAACAGGGGCGAGGCAGCCCCAGCATTTT. The chain carries TRBV28 and TRBJ1-5; 7 nucleotides agree with TRBD1. The ends lost 2 bases at V and 7 bases at J; junction bases unmatched: 5. This CDR3 has 14 amino acids. Per germline, CDR1 MDHEN and CDR2 SYDVKM. Filled out from reference TRBV28 and TRBJ1-5, the complete variable domain reads DVKVTQSSRYLVKRTGEKVFLECVQDMDHENMFWYRQDPGLGLRLIYFSYDVKMKEKGDIPEGYSVSREKKERFSLILESASTNQTSMYLCASSLTGARQPQHFGDGTRLSIL.

J is TRBJ2-6 and V is TRBV27, with 12 bases that match TRBD2. Trimming cost V 10 bases and J 2 bases; bases outside gene matches: 15. In germline, CDR1 is MNHEY, CDR2 SMNVEV (reference sequence). This CDR3 is built from 19 residues. The CDR3 nucleotides read TGTGCCACTTTCCCGACTAGCGGGAGTAGAATGACTGGGGCCAACGTCCTGACTTTC. Its translation is CATFPTSGSRMTGANVLTF.

V gene TRBV6-1 combines with J gene TRBJ1-2; the D is unclear. Trimming left V 3 bases short and J 0 bases short, with 8 bases between. Germline V gene data show CDR1 as MNHNS and CDR2 as SASEGT. The CDR3 length is 14 residues. As DNA, the CDR3 is TGTGCCAGCAGTGAGGGCCCTGCTAACTATGGCTACACCTTC. It specifies CASSEGPANYGYTF.

The V call is TRBV5-5, the J call TRBJ1-2; maybe TRBD1 (6 bases). CDR1 SGHKS and CDR2 YYEKEE come from the germline V gene (reference sequence). Trimming removed 1 base from V and 0 bases from J, with 16 bases in between. The CDR3 is 17 residues long. This chain's CDR3 is CASSLRPGAIANYGYTF. CDR3 nucleotides: TGTGCCAGCAGCTTGCGGCCAGGGGCCATAGCTAACTATGGCTACACCTTC.

This chain joins TRBV11-2 and TRBJ2-2, with 16 bases lining up with TRBD2. The V gene's germline CDR1 is SGHAT and CDR2 FQNNGV. The CDR3 covers 17 residues. The trim removed 6 bases at V and 8 bases at J, leaving 9 bases unmatched. CDR3 protein: CASSQGLAGGPAGELFF. The CDR3, as DNA: TGTGCCAGCAGTCAGGGACTAGCGGGAGGGCCTGCAGGGGAGCTGTTTTTT.

This chain uses TRBV5-4 with TRBJ2-7; 9 bases align to TRBD2. The CDR3 is made up of 14 amino acids. J was trimmed by 5 bases and V by 1 base; bases with no gene match: 4. CDR1 is SGHNT and CDR2 is YYREEE in the germline V gene (reference sequence). CDR3 nucleotides: TGTGCCAGCAGCTTGACTAGCGGGCTCGACGAGCAGTACTTC. Encoded protein: CASSLTSGLDEQYF.

The rearrangement uses TRBV5-1 and TRBJ2-5, with D uncertain. V was clipped by 3 bases and J by 5 bases, with 11 bases between them. This CDR3 comprises 13 residues. From germline, CDR1 is SGHRS and CDR2 YFSETQ. The CDR3 sequence is CASSSSIRETQYF. In nucleotides, the CDR3 is TGCGCCAGCAGCTCGTCTATCCGGGAGACCCAGTACTTC.

The V and J genes are TRBV11-2 and TRBJ1-2, with no clear D. Germline V CDR1 and CDR2: SGHAT, FQNNGV. This CDR3 region has 13 residues. V was clipped by 0 bases and J by 3 bases, with 5 bases between them. CDR3 nucleotides: TGTGCCAGCAGCTTAGATACGGACTATGGCTACACCTTC. Its translation: CASSLDTDYGYTF. Variable domain in full (rest from reference TRBV11-2 and TRBJ1-2): EAGVAQSPRYKIIEKRQSVAFWCNPISGHATLYWYQQILGQGPKLLIQFQNNGVVDDSQLPKDRFSAERLKGVDSTLKIQPAKLEDSAVYLCASSLDTDYGYTFGSGTRLTVV.

This clone was counted between two and nine times. The gene calls are TRBV10-3 and TRBJ2-7, with 8 bases matching TRBD1. Trimming removed 3 bases from V and 1 base from J; junction bases left unmatched: 8. In germline, CDR1 is ENHRY, CDR2 SYGVKD. The CDR3 consists of 16 residues. Here the CDR3 reads CAISELTRDRSYEQYF. CDR3 nucleotides: TGTGCCATCAGTGAACTGACCCGGGACAGGTCCTACGAGCAGTACTTC.

At least ten counts were recorded for this clone. The V and J genes are TRBV18 and TRBJ2-7; 11 bases line up with TRBD2. The V segment lost 2 bases and the J segment 7 bases; nucleotides outside the gene matches: 13. CDR1 is KGHSH and CDR2 is LQKENI in the germline V gene. This CDR3 region has 17 residues. As DNA, the CDR3 is TGTGCCAGCTCACCAAACCCGTTTAGCGGGAGGGCGAGTGAGCAGTACTTC. It specifies CASSPNPFSGRASEQYF.

The gene calls are TRBV7-2 and TRBJ1-5, with D unclear. The CDR3 has 15 residues. Germline CDR1 and CDR2: SGHTA and FQGNSA. V lost 3 bases and J lost 4, with 13 bases in between. Here the CDR3 DNA reads TGTGCCAGCAGCTTTGACGGGGATTGGAATCAGCCCCAGCATTTT. Amino acid sequence: CASSFDGDWNQPQHF. The variable domain in full, with the rest retrieved from reference TRBV7-2 and TRBJ1-5, is GAGVSQSPSNKVTEKGKDVELRCDPISGHTALYWYRQSLGQGLEFLIYFQGNSAPDKSGLPSDRFSAERTGGSVSTLTIQRTQQEDSAVYLCASSFDGDWNQPQHFGDGTRLSIL.

The genes are TRBV7-3 and TRBJ2-1; 9 positions match TRBD2. Losses at the gene ends were 7 bases for V and 7 bases for J; bases not matched to a gene: 11. The CDR3 totals 15 residues. Germline V gene sequence: CDR1 SGHTA, CDR2 FQGTGA. The CDR3 loop reads CASTWGAGGPNEQFF. In DNA form, the CDR3 reads TGTGCCAGCACCTGGGGGGCGGGAGGGCCGAATGAGCAGTTCTTC.